What follows is one T cell receptor (beta chain) and its context. This sample stems from a study of control samples from healthy donors and cancer patients. CDR1 SEHNR and CDR2 FQNEAQ come from the germline V gene (reference sequence). V was pared by 2 bases and J by 0 bases, with 8 bases between. The CDR3 runs 14 residues. Profiled with immunoSEQ multiplex PCR; TCRdb holds only in-frame clones, not every one. The data contain about 96,000 clones, more than 80% of them singletons. The TCR sequence derives from a man aged 18-30 years in good health. The chain has TRBV7-9 and TRBJ2-7; no clear D. Sequencing used blood. Here the CDR3 reads CASSLSASSYEQYF. The CDR3 nucleotides read TGTGCCAGCAGCTTATCTGCAAGCTCCTACGAGCAGTACTTC.